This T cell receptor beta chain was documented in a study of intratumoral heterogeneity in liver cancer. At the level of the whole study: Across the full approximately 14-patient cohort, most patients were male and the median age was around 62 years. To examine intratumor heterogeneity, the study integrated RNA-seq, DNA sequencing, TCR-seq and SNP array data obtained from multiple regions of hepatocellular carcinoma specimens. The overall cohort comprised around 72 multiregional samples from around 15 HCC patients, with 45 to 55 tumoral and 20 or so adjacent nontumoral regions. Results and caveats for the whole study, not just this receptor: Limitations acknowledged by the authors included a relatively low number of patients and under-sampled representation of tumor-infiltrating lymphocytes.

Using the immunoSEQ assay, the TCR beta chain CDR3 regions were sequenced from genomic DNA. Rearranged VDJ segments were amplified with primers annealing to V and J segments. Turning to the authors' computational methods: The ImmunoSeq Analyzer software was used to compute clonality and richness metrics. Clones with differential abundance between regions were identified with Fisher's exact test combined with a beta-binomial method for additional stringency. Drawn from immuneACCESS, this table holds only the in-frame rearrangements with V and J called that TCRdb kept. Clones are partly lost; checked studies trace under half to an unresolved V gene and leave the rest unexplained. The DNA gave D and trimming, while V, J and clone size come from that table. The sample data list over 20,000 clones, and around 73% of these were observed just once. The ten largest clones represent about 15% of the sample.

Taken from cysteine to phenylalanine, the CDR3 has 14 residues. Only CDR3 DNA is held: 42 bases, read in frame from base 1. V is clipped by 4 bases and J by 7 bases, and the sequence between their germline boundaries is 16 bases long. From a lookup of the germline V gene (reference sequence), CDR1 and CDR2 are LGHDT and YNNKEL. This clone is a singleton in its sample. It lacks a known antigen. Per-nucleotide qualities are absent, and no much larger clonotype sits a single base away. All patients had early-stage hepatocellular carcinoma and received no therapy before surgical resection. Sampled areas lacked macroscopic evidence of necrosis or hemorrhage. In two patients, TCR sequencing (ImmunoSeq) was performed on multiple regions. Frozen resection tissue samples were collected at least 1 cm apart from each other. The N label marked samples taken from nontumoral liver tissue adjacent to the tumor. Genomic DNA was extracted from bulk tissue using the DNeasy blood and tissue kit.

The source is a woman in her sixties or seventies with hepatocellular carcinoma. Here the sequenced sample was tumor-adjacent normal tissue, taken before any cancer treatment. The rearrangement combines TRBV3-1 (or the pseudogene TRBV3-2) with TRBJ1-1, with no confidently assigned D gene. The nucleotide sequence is TGTGCCAGCAGCCCCAGAGCGGGGTTCGGTGAAGCTTTCTTT. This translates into CASSPRAGFGEAFF.